This T cell receptor (beta chain) originates from a study of blood T cell repertoires in COVID-19. On the study more broadly: There were acute and convalescent COVID-19 samples, and they came from the United States, Italy and Spain. Sample material is recorded as cDNA or gDNA derived from T cells, B-cell-depleted T cells, or PBMCs.

Original methodology: Reference gene primers were amplified, and this amplification served to estimate nucleated cell counts. Some clones are missing from TCRdb's copy, which holds only in-frame ones; the method was immunoSEQ multiplex PCR. V and J calls and clone size are as listed in that table; D and trimming were resolved from the DNA. The data show a few hundred thousand clones, about 85% seen once. This CDR3 is built from 14 residues. The V and J ends lost 2 bases and 8 bases respectively, with 15 bases between them. Germline CDR1 reads PRHDT; CDR2 reads FYEKMQ (reference sequence). Sequenced sample: peripheral blood. This clonotype was sampled from a woman aged 18 to 35 with acute or convalescent COVID-19. The V call is TRBV13, the J call TRBJ1-2; D is uncertain. The DNA for the CDR3 is TGTGCCAGCAGCTTAACTACCCAAACGGAAGGCTACACCTTC. It translates to CASSLTTQTEGYTF. The variable domain in full, with the rest retrieved from reference TRBV13 and TRBJ1-2, is AAGVIQSPRHLIKEKRETATLKCYPIPRHDTVYWYQQGPGQDPQFLISFYEKMQSDKGSIPDRFSAQQFSDYHSELNMSSLELGDSALYFCASSLTTQTEGYTFGSGTRLTVV.